The sequence of this T cell receptor beta chain was determined in a study of CD8 T cells in ankylosing spondylitis. Study-wide results and limits: Significant enrichment of disease-linked clones was reported in matched ankylosing spondylitis synovial fluid. Earlier literature documents some of the motif variants in reactive arthritis synovial fluid and blood.

About this clonotype: What it binds is not known.

TCRdb independently ran MiXCR on the 5' RACE reads; one entry per CDR3 protein. The sample lists under 250,000 distinct CDR3 sequences, more than 25% occurring once. V was cut by 5 bases and J by 13 bases, with 17 bases left in between. The CDR3 has 11 amino acids. Germline V gene sequence: CDR1 SQVTM, CDR2 ANQGSEA. Material: blood, either unsorted or a sorted T cell fraction (not recorded which). The chain links TRBV29-1 to TRBJ2-5, with D perhaps TRBD1 (6 bases). The receptor comes from a male donor with ankylosing spondylitis or in good health (not recorded which). The CDR3 sequence: CSVSSGAPPYF. CDR3 DNA sequence: TGCAGCGTTTCCTCAGGGGCCCCCCCGTACTTC.